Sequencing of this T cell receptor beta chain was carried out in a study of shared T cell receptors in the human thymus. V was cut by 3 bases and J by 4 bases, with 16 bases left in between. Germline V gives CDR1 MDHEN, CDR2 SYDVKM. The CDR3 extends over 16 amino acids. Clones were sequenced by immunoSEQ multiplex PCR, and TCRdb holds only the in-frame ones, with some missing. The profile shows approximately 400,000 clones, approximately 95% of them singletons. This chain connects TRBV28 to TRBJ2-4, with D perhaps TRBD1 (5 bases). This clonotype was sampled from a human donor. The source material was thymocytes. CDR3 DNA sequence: TGTGCCAGCAGTTTCCCACATACAGGAGCTAAAAACATTCAGTACTTC. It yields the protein CASSFPHTGAKNIQYF.